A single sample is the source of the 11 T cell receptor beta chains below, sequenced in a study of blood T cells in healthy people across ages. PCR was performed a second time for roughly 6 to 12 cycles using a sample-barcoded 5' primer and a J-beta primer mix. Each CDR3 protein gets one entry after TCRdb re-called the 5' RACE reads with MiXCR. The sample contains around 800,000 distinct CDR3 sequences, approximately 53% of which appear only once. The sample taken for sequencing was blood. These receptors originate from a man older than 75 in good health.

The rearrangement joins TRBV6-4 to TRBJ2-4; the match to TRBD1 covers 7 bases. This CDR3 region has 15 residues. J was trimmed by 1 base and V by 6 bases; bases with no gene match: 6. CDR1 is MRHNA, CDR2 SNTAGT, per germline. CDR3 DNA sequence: TGTGCCAGCAGAGACAGGGATTTTGCCAAAAACATTCAGTACTTC. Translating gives CASRDRDFAKNIQYF.

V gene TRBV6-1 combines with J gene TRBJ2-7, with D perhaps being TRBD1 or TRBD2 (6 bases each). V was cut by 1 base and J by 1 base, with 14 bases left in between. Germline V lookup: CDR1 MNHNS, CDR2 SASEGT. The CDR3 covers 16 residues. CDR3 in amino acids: CASSEEVGGFSYEQYF. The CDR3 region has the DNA TGTGCCAGCAGTGAAGAGGTGGGGGGCTTTTCCTACGAGCAGTACTTC.

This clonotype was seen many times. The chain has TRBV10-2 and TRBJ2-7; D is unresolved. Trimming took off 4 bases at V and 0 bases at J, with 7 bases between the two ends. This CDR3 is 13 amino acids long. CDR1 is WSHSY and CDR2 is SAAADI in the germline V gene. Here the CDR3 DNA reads TGCGCCAGCAGTGTGACTGTCTCCTACGAGCAGTACTTC. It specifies CASSVTVSYEQYF.

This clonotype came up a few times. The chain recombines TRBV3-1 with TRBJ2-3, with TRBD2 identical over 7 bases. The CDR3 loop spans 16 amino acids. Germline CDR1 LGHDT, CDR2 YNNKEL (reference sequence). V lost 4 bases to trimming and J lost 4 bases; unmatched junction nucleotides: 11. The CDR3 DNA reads TGTGCCAGCAGCCCGCAACGCGGGAGAATCTCAGATACGCAGTATTTT. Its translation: CASSPQRGRISDTQYF.

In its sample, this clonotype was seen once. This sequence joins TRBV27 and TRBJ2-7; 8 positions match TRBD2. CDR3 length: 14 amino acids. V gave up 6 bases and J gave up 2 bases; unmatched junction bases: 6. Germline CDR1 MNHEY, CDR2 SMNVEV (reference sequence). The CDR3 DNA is TGTGCCAGCAGCAGCGGGGGCTACACCTACGAGCAGTACTTC. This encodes CASSSGGYTYEQYF.

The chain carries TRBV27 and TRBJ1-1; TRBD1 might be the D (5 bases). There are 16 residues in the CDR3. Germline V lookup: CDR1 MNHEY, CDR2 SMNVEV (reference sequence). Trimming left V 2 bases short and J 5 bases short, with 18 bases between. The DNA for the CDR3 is TGTGCCAGCAGTTTAGTGCGGGGGTCAACGGGGACTGAAGCTTTCTTT. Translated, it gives CASSLVRGSTGTEAFF.

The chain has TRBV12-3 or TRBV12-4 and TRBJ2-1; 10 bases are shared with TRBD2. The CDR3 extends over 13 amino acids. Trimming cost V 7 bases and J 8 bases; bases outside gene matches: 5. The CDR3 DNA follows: TGTGCCAGCACTCCTAGCGGGAGAGATGAGCAGTTCTTC. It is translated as CASTPSGRDEQFF.

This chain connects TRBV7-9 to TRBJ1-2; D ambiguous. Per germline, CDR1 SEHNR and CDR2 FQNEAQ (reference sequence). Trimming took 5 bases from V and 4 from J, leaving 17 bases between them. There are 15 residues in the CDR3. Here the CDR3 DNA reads TGTGCCAGCAGCCCATCTGCCACAGCCACCTATGGCTACACCTTC. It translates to CASSPSATATYGYTF.

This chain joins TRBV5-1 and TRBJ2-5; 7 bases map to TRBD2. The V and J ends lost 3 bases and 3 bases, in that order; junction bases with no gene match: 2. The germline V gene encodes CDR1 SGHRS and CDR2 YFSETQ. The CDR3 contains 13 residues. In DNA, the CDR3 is TGCGCCAGCAGCTACGGACTAGAAGAGACCCAGTACTTC. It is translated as CASSYGLEETQYF. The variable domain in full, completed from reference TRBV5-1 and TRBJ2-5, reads KAGVTQTPRYLIKTRGQQVTLSCSPISGHRSVSWYQQTPGQGLQFLFEYFSETQRNKGNFPGRFSGRQFSNSRSEMNVSTLELGDSALYLCASSYGLEETQYFGPGTRLLVL.

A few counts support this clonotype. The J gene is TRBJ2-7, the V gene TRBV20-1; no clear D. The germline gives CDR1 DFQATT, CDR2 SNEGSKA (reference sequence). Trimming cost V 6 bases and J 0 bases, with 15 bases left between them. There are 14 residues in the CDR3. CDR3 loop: CSALGPAVSYEQYF. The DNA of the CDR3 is TGCAGTGCCCTCGGACCCGCGGTCTCCTACGAGCAGTACTTC.

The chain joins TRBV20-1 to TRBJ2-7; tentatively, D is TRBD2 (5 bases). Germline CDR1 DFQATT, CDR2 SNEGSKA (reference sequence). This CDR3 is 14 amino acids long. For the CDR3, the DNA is TGCACCGCGCGTGGACTTCCTCCCCGCTACGAGCAGTACTTC. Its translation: CTARGLPPRYEQYF.